The source of this T cell receptor beta chain is a study of cytomegalovirus exposure and HLA in healthy donors. About this clone itself: What it binds is unknown.

The PCR ran on 60 Vbeta and 13 Jbeta primers. Some clones are missing from TCRdb's copy, which holds only in-frame ones; the method was immunoSEQ multiplex PCR. Of about 140,000 clones listed, around 77% were seen once; the top ten hold 2% to 2.5%. Study-wide results and caveats: Per published reports, the classifier diagnosed cytomegalovirus status with high specificity and sensitivity.

CDR1 SNHLY and CDR2 FYNNEI come from the germline V gene. Unmatched junction bases numbered 4, after V lost 5 bases and J lost 1 base. This CDR3 is built from 17 residues. The chain links TRBV2 to TRBJ2-2; 13 nucleotides line up with TRBD2. The sequence came from a man in his thirties or forties in good health and CMV-seronegative. The sample taken for sequencing was PBMCs. The DNA for the CDR3 is TGTGCCAGCAGTCCACTAGCGGGAGGGGAGAACACCGGGGAGCTGTTTTTT. This encodes CASSPLAGGENTGELFF.